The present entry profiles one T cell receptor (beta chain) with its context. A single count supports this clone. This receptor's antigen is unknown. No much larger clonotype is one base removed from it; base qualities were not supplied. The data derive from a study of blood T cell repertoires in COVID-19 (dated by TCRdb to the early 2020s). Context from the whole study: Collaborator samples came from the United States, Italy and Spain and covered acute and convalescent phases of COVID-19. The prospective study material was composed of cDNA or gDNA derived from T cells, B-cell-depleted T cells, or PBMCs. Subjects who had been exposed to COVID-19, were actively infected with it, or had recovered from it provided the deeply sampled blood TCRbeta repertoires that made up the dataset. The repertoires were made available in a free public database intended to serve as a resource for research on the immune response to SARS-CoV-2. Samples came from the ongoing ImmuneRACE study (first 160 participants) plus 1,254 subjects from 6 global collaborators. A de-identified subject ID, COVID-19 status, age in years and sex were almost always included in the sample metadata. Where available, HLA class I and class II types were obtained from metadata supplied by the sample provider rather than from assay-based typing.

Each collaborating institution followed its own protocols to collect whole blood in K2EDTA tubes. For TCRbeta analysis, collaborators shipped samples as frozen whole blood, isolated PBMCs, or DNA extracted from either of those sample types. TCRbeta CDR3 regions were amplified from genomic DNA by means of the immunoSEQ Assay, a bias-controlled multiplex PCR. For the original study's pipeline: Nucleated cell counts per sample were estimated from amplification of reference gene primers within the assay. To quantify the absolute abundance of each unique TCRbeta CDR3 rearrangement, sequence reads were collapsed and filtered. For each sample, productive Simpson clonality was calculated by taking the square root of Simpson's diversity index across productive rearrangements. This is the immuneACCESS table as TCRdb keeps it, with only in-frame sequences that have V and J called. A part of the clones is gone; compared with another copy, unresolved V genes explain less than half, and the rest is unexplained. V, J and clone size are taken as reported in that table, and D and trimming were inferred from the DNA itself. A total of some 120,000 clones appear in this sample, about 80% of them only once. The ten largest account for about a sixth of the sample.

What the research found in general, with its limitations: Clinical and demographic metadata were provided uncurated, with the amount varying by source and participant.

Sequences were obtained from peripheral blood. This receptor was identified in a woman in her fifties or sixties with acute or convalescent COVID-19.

The CDR3 region reads CASSQWDRQQFF. The sequenced DNA: TGTGCCAGCAGCCAGTGGGACAGGCAGCAGTTCTTC. The rearrangement combines TRBV7-9 with TRBJ2-1, and TRBD1 matches 8 of the central bases. Taken from the germline V gene (reference sequence), the CDR1 and CDR2 loops are SEHNR and FQNEAQ. The CDR3 numbers 12 residues from cysteine through phenylalanine. Only the CDR3 DNA is retained, 36 bases long and in frame from the first base. V is pruned by 5 bases and J by 11 bases, leaving 5 bases of the junction without a gene match.